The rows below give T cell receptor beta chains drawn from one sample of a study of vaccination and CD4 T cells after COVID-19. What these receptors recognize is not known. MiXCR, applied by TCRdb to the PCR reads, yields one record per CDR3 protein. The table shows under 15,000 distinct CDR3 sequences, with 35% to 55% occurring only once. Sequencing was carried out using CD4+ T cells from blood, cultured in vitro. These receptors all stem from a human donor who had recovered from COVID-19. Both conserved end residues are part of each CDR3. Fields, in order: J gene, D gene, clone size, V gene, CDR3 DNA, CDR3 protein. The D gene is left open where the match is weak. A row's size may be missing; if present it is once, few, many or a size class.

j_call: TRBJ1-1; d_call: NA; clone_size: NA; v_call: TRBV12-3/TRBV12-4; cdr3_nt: TGTGCCAGCAGCCCTACAGGAGACACTGAAGCTTTCTTT; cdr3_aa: CASSPTGDTEAFF
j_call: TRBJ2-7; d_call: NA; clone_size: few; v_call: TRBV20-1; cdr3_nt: TGCAGTGCTCTCGGGACGGTCGTTTCCTACGAGCAGTACTTC; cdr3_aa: CSALGTVVSYEQYF
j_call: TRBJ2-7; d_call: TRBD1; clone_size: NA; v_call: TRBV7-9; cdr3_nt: TGTGCCAGCAGCTGGGGACAGGGGCTAGAGCAGTACTTC; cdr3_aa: CASSWGQGLEQYF
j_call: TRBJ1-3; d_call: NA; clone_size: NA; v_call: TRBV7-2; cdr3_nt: TGTGCCAGCAGCTTAGGCTCCTCTGGAAACACCATATATTTT; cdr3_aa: CASSLGSSGNTIYF
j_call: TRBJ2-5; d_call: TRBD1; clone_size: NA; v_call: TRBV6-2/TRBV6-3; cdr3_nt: TGTGCCAGCAGGCGGACAGGGGCATACCAAGAGACCCAGTACTTC; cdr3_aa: CASRRTGAYQETQYF
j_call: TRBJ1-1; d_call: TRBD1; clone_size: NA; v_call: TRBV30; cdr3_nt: TGTGCCTGTAGACAGGGTTGGTTCACTGAAGCTTTCTTT; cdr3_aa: CACRQGWFTEAFF
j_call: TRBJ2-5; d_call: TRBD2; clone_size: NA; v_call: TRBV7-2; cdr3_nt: TGTGCCAGCAGAGGACTAGCGGTATCGCAAGAGACCCAGTACTTC; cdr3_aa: CASRGLAVSQETQYF
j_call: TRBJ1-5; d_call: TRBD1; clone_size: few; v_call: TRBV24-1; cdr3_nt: TGTGCCACCAGTAGGACAGGGCCCGGTCAGCCCCAGCATTTT; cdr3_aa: CATSRTGPGQPQHF
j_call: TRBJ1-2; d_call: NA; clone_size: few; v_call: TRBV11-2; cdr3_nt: TGTGCCAGCAGCTCCGAGGGCATCTCTGGCTACACCTTC; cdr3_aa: CASSSEGISGYTF
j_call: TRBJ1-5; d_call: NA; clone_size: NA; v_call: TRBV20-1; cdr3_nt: TGCAGTGCTAGGAAACAGGGTGTTGTCAATCAGCCCCAGCATTTT; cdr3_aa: CSARKQGVVNQPQHF
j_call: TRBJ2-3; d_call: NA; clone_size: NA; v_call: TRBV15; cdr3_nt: TGTGCCACCAGCAAAAAAGGGGGCGGGGGTGTGCAGTATTTT; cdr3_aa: CATSKKGGGGVQYF
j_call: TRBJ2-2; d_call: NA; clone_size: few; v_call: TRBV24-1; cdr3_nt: TGTGCCACCAGCCCCCCGGGGGTACGCACCGGGGAGCTGTTTTTT; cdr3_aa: CATSPPGVRTGELFF
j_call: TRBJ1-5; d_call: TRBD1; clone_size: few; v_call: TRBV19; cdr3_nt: TGTGCCAGTAGTATCCCCCGGGACAGGGGTATTCAGCCCCAGCATTTT; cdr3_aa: CASSIPRDRGIQPQHF
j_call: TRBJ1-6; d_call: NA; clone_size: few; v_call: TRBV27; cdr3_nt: TGTGCCAGCAGTGTAGGGACAACGCTAGGCAATTCACCCCTCCACTTT; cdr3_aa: CASSVGTTLGNSPLHF
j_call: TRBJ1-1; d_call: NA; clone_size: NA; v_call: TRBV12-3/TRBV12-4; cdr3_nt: TGTGCCAGCAACTTTGGGGGCAGCCTCATGAACACTGAAGCTTTCTTT; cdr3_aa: CASNFGGSLMNTEAFF
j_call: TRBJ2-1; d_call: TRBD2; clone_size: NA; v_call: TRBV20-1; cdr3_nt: TGCAGTGCTAGAGTTACGTTCGGGAGCGGGGGTGAGCAGTTCTTC; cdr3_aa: CSARVTFGSGGEQFF
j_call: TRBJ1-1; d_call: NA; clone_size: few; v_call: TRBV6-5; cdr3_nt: TGTGCCAGCAGTTTCTACATAAACACTGAAGCTTTCTTT; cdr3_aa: CASSFYINTEAFF
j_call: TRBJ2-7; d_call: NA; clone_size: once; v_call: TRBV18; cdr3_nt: TGTGCCAGCTCACCCCGGACAGATTACGAGCAGTACTTC; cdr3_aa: CASSPRTDYEQYF
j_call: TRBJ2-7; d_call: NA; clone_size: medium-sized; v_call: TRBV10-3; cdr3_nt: TGTGCCATCAGTGAGTCTTGGGAATACGAGCAGTACTTC; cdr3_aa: CAISESWEYEQYF
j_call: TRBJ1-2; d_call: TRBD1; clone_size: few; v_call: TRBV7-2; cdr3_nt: TGTGCCAGCAGCTTAGCCACAGGGGACGGCTACACCTTC; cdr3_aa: CASSLATGDGYTF
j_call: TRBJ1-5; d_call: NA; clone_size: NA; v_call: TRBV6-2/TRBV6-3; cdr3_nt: TGTGCCAGCGAGGCAGGGGACCAGCCCCAGCATTTT; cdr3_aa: CASEAGDQPQHF
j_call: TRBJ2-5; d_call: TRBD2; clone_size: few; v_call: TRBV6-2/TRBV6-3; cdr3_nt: TGTGCCAGCAGTCGTGGGACTAGCGGGTCCCAAGAGACCCAGTACTTC; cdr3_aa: CASSRGTSGSQETQYF
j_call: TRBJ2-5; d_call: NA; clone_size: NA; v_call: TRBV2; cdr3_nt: TGTGCCAGCAGTGAATCAGGGTATGAGACCCAGTACTTC; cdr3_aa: CASSESGYETQYF
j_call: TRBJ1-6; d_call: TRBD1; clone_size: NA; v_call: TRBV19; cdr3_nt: TGTGCCAGTAGGGAACAGGGGGCGAATTCACCCCTCCACTTT; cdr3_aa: CASREQGANSPLHF
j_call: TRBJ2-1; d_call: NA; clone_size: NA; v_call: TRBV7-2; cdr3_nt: TGTGCCAGCCGCTTAGCTGAGGGGAGCTCCTACAATGAGCAGTTCTTC; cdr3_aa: CASRLAEGSSYNEQFF
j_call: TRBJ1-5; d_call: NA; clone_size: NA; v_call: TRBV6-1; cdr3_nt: TGTGCCAGCAGTCCGGGACTCCAAAGCAGTCAGCCCCAGCATTTT; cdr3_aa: CASSPGLQSSQPQHF
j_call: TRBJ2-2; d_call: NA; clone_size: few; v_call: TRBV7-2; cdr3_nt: TGTGCCAGCAGCACTACATGGAACACCGGGGAGCTGTTTTTT; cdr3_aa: CASSTTWNTGELFF
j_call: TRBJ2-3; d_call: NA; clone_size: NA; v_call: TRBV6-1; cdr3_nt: TGTGCCAGCACCTGGACCCGCACAGATACGCAGTATTTT; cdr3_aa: CASTWTRTDTQYF
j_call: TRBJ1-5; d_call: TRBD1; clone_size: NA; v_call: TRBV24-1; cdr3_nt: TGTGCCACCAGTGACTCGACAGGGAGTAGTCAGCCCCAGCATTTT; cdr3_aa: CATSDSTGSSQPQHF
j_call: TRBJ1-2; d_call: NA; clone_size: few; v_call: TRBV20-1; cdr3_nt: TGCAGTGCTACCTCGGGGGACTATGGCTACACCTTC; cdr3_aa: CSATSGDYGYTF
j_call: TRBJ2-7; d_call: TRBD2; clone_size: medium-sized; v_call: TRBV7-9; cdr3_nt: TGTGCCAGCAGCCCAGGAGGTAGCGGGAGATACGAGCAGTACTTC; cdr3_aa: CASSPGGSGRYEQYF
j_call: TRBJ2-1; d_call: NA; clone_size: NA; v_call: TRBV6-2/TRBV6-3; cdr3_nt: TGTGCCAGCAGCCGTGGTGGTAACTCCTACAATGAGCAGTTCTTC; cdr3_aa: CASSRGGNSYNEQFF
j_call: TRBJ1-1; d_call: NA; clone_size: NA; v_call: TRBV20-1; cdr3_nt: TGCAGTGCTAGAGCTATGGGAACGAGGGGGGTTAACACTGAAGCTTTCTTT; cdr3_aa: CSARAMGTRGVNTEAFF
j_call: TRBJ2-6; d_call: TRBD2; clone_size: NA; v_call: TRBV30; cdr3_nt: TGTGCCTGGAGCCCCGGGACTAGCAAGTTTAGGGCCAACGTCCTGACTTTC; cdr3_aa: CAWSPGTSKFRANVLTF
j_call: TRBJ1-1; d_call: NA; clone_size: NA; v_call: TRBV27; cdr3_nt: TGTGCCAGCAGTTCCGCGAGCCTACAGGGCACTGAAGCTTTCTTT; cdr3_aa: CASSSASLQGTEAFF
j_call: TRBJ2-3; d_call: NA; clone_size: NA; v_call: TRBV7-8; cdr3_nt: TGTGCCAGCAGCTTAGGGGGCGGGGGCCGCACAGATACGCAGTATTTT; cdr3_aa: CASSLGGGGRTDTQYF
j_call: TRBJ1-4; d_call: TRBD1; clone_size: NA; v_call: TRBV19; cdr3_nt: TGTGCCAGTAGTATCCAGGGACAGGGCGGTGAAAAACTGTTTTTT; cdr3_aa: CASSIQGQGGEKLFF
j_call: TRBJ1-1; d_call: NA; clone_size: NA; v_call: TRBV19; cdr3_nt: TGTGCCAGTAGTGCTTACCGGGACGCGCAAGAAGCTTTCTTT; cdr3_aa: CASSAYRDAQEAFF
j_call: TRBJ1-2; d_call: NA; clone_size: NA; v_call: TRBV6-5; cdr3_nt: TGTGCCAGCAGTTACTCCTCAGAAAGTTCTTTTGGCTACACCTTC; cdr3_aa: CASSYSSESSFGYTF
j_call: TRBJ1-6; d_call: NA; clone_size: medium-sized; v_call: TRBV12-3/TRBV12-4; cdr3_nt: TGTGCCAGCAGACGCCCCGGGCCGAATAATTCACCCCTCCACTTT; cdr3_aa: CASRRPGPNNSPLHF